The 30 T cell receptor beta chains listed next were all sequenced from one sample in a study of graft-versus-host responses after intestinal transplantation. Using immunoSEQ multiplex PCR, the repertoire was profiled, and TCRdb retains in-frame clones only, with some absent. The sample contains 70,000 or so clones, approximately 87% of which appear only once. No cognate antigen is known for these TCRs. The source was unstimulated CD4+ T cells sorted from spleen or lymph node cells, collected before transplant. These receptors all stem from a human donor who was the organ donor for an intestinal transplant.

This clone occurred once. The rearrangement links TRBV6-1 to TRBJ2-3; TRBD1 matches 7 bases. The J segment lost 2 bases and the V segment lost 4 bases, leaving 6 bases of the junction unmatched. The CDR3 has 15 amino acids. Germline CDR1 MNHNS, CDR2 SASEGT. This CDR3 reads CASSVDRDSTDTQYF. As DNA, the CDR3 is TGTGCCAGCAGTGTCGACAGGGATTCCACAGATACGCAGTATTTT.

The V call is TRBV4-3, the J call TRBJ1-1, with D uncertain. V lost 0 bases, J lost 5 bases, and 10 bases lay in between. The CDR3 totals 14 residues. CDR1 and CDR2 from the germline V gene are LGHNA and YSLEER. Here the CDR3 reads CASSQDLRETEAFF. CDR3 bases: TGCGCCAGCAGCCAAGATCTTCGGGAGACTGAAGCTTTCTTT.

V and J are TRBV28 and TRBJ1-5, with D possibly matching TRBD1 (6 bases). Trimming left V 3 bases short and J 7 bases short, with 16 bases between. The CDR3 runs 15 residues. The V gene's germline CDR1 is MDHEN and CDR2 SYDVKM. The CDR3 spells CASSFSTGRGQPQHF. The CDR3 nucleotides are TGTGCCAGCAGTTTCTCTACAGGGAGAGGGCAGCCCCAGCATTTT.

The chain joins TRBV25-1 to TRBJ1-5, with D maybe TRBD1 (6 bases). Germline loops: CDR1 MGHDK, CDR2 SYGVNS. There are 14 residues in the CDR3. V lost 1 base and J 5 bases, leaving 9 bases between the germline ends. The CDR3 here is CASSEFGGHQPQHF. DNA of the CDR3: TGTGCCAGCAGTGAATTTGGGGGCCATCAGCCCCAGCATTTT.

CDR3 sequence reads: CASSPRGAATGELFF. CDR3 coding DNA: TGCGCCAGCAGCCCCCGAGGAGCGGCCACCGGGGAGCTGTTTTTT. The J gene is TRBJ2-2, the V gene TRBV5-1; perhaps TRBD2 as D (5 bases). CDR1 SGHRS and CDR2 YFSETQ come from the germline V gene. The CDR3 spans 15 residues. Between the trimmed V and J ends, which lost 4 bases and 4 bases, there was a span of 14 bases.

V is TRBV4-2 and J is TRBJ1-2, with D perhaps TRBD1 (5 bases). This CDR3 comprises 13 residues. Trimming cost V 1 base and J 7 bases, with 10 bases left between them. The germline V gene has CDR1 LGHNA and CDR2 YNFKEQ. The CDR3 reads CASSQVTEIGYTF. In nucleotides, the CDR3 is TGTGCCAGCAGCCAAGTGACAGAGATTGGCTACACCTTC.

The rearrangement joins TRBV18 to TRBJ1-5; 8 bases agree with TRBD1. The CDR3 is made up of 14 amino acids. Trimming at V came to 6 bases and at J to 5 bases, leaving 6 bases not matched to a gene. Germline V CDR1 and CDR2: KGHSH, LQKENI. The CDR3 is CASSHQGADQPQHF. The CDR3 bases are TGTGCCAGCTCCCACCAGGGGGCGGATCAGCCCCAGCATTTT.

The V gene is TRBV27, the J gene TRBJ2-5, with 9 bases matching TRBD2. V lost 2 bases and J lost 5; bases outside the gene matches: 0. The CDR3 consists of 13 residues. In germline, CDR1 is MNHEY, CDR2 SMNVEV (reference sequence). CDR3 nucleotides: TGTGCCAGCAGTTTACTAGCGGGGGAGACCCAGTACTTC. This codes for CASSLLAGETQYF.

This clone was picked up a small number of times. The chain is built from TRBV28 and TRBJ1-2; D unclear. The CDR3 is 13 amino acids. Trimming removed 6 bases at V and 4 bases at J, with 12 bases between. Germline CDR1 reads MDHEN; CDR2 reads SYDVKM. The CDR3 nucleotides read TGTGCCAGCAGCCACGAGGCCACCTATGGCTACACCTTC. It yields the protein CASSHEATYGYTF.

The V call is TRBV28, the J call TRBJ2-4; no reliable D call. The germline V gene encodes CDR1 MDHEN and CDR2 SYDVKM. The CDR3 covers 14 residues. V dropped 5 bases and J dropped 11 bases, with 19 bases sitting between them. CDR3 sequence (DNA): TGTGCCAGCAGTCCCGGTAGCTTCCATATCGTTCAGTACTTC. Translating it yields CASSPGSFHIVQYF.

V is TRBV5-4 and J is TRBJ1-1; TRBD1 might be the D (6 bases). Germline-derived CDR1 and CDR2 are SGHNT and YYREEE (reference sequence). The ends were cut back, 0 bases at V and 10 bases at J, with 13 bases in the middle. The CDR3 consists of 13 residues. CDR3: CASSLDGVGGAFF. CDR3 bases: TGTGCCAGCAGCTTGGACGGGGTAGGGGGAGCTTTCTTT.

V gene TRBV15 combines with J gene TRBJ1-6; perhaps TRBD1 as D (5 bases). Trimming shortened V by 3 bases and J by 6 bases, and 18 bases separated the two germline ends. This CDR3 contains 17 residues. In germline, CDR1 is LNHNV, CDR2 YYDKDF (reference sequence). The CDR3, as DNA: TGTGCCACCAGCAGGGAGCGCGGGGGGGTGGGTAATTCACCCCTCCACTTT. This translates into CATSRERGGVGNSPLHF.

The J gene is TRBJ1-4, the V gene TRBV25-1; no clear D gene. This CDR3 has 14 amino acids. Per the germline V gene, CDR1 is MGHDK and CDR2 is SYGVNS. V was pared by 4 bases and J by 6 bases, with 12 bases between. The CDR3 DNA reads TGTGCCAGCAGTGTTACGATCTCGGATGAAAAACTGTTTTTT. Translation: CASSVTISDEKLFF.

This clone was observed a single time. The chain combines TRBV28 with TRBJ2-3; tentatively, D is TRBD2 (7 bases). Germline CDR1 and CDR2: MDHEN and SYDVKM. V was clipped by 2 bases and J by 0 bases, with 9 bases between them. The CDR3 runs 15 residues. CDR3 amino acids: CASSLGGASTDTQYF. For the CDR3, the DNA is TGTGCCAGCAGTTTAGGGGGGGCTAGCACAGATACGCAGTATTTT.

The chain uses TRBV7-9 and TRBJ1-5; 10 bases fit TRBD1. V lost 6 bases to trimming and J lost 6 bases; unmatched junction nucleotides: 8. The germline V gene has CDR1 SEHNR and CDR2 FQNEAQ (reference sequence). There are 15 residues in the CDR3. In nucleotides, the CDR3 is TGTGCCAGCAGTCAGGGACAGGGGCGAGCTCAGCCCCAGCATTTT. Its protein product is CASSQGQGRAQPQHF. The variable domain in full, completed from reference TRBV7-9 and TRBJ1-5, reads DTGVSQNPRHKITKRGQNVTFRCDPISEHNRLYWYRQTLGQGPEFLTYFQNEAQLEKSRLLSDRFSAERPKGSFSTLEIQRTEQGDSAMYLCASSQGQGRAQPQHFGDGTRLSIL.

This chain uses TRBV15 with TRBJ2-5; 10 nucleotides line up with TRBD2. V gave up 4 bases and J gave up 5 bases; unmatched junction bases: 4. In germline, CDR1 is LNHNV, CDR2 YYDKDF (reference sequence). This CDR3 is built from 14 residues. CDR3 region: CATSTAGGPETQYF. DNA for the CDR3: TGTGCCACCAGCACAGCGGGGGGGCCTGAGACCCAGTACTTC.

With respect to this clone: Other DNA sequences in this sample translate to the same CDR3. This chain connects TRBV5-1 to TRBJ1-1; the D is unclear. Germline V gene sequence: CDR1 SGHRS, CDR2 YFSETQ. This CDR3 spans 14 amino acids. V lost 0 bases and J lost 2, with 8 bases in between. The chain's CDR3 is CASSLGSGNTEAFF. The CDR3 region has the DNA TGCGCCAGCAGCTTGGGATCGGGAAACACTGAAGCTTTCTTT.

The chain employs TRBV7-2 and TRBJ1-1, with no clear D. Germline loops: CDR1 SGHTA, CDR2 FQGNSA. V lost 6 bases to trimming and J lost 3 bases, with 14 bases between them. CDR3 size: 14 residues. CDR3 in DNA: TGTGCCAGCAGATTCGGGGTTTGGGACACTGAAGCTTTCTTT. As protein: CASRFGVWDTEAFF.

V is TRBV29-1 and J is TRBJ1-3; D is undetermined. Germline CDR1 SQVTM, CDR2 ANQGSEA. The CDR3 loop spans 13 amino acids. V was clipped by 2 bases and J by 5 bases, with 10 bases between them. CDR3 bases: TGCAGCGTTGAATCAAAATCCAGAAACACCATATATTTT. Translation: CSVESKSRNTIYF.

This clone was counted a single time. The chain combines TRBV15 with TRBJ1-6; 7 bases agree with TRBD1. The V gene's germline CDR1 is LNHNV and CDR2 YYDKDF (reference sequence). Unmatched junction bases numbered 10, after V lost 1 base and J lost 10 bases. This CDR3 is built from 16 residues. The CDR3 region has the DNA TGTGCCACCAGCAGAGTTACAGGGGTACTGGGATCACCCCTCCACTTT. It codes for CATSRVTGVLGSPLHF.

The chain has TRBV11-2 and TRBJ1-3, with a possible D match to TRBD1 (6 bases). CDR1 SGHAT and CDR2 FQNNGV come from the germline V gene. This CDR3 is built from 15 residues. Trimming left V 6 bases short and J 0 bases short, with 12 bases between. CDR3 bases: TGTGCCAGCAGGGACACAGGGAGCTCTGGAAACACCATATATTTT. Protein sequence: CASRDTGSSGNTIYF.

The chain combines TRBV5-4 with TRBJ2-1, with TRBD2 identical over 8 bases. Germline assignment: CDR1 SGHNT and CDR2 YYREEE (reference sequence). V shed 3 bases and J 0 bases; nucleotides not matched to a gene: 14. This CDR3 has 19 residues. The DNA of the CDR3 is TGTGCCAGCAGCTGGGGAAGCGGGGGTGTGAAAGGCTCCTACAATGAGCAGTTCTTC. This codes for CASSWGSGGVKGSYNEQFF.

V is TRBV2 and J is TRBJ2-7; the D gene is possibly TRBD1 (5 bases). The CDR3 runs 13 residues. V was pared by 4 bases and J by 9 bases, with 16 bases between. Looked up from germline, CDR1 is SNHLY and CDR2 is FYNNEI. The DNA for the CDR3 is TGTGCCAGCAGTGTAGGTAGGGGTGGAAGGCAGTACGTC. This sequence encodes CASSVGRGGRQYV.

V and J are TRBV2 and TRBJ1-5, with 7 bases identical to TRBD1. The junction had 2 bases not matched to a gene; V was cut back by 5 bases and J by 4 bases. Germline CDR1 SNHLY, CDR2 FYNNEI. The CDR3 is made up of 13 amino acids. In nucleotides, the CDR3 is TGTGCCAGCAGTACACAGGGGAATCAGCCCCAGCATTTT. Encoded protein: CASSTQGNQPQHF.

V gene TRBV30 combines with J gene TRBJ2-7, with D possibly matching TRBD1 (5 bases). CDR1 is GTSNPN and CDR2 is SVGIG in the germline V gene (reference sequence). This CDR3 has 13 amino acids. Trimming removed 3 bases from V and 2 bases from J, with 11 bases in between. The CDR3: CAWSNGQAYEQYV. The CDR3 bases are TGTGCCTGGAGCAATGGACAAGCCTACGAGCAGTACGTC.

Only a few counts were recorded for this clone. The rearrangement links TRBV9 to TRBJ1-2; 9 bases align to TRBD1. Germline V gene sequence: CDR1 SGDLS, CDR2 YYNGEE. V lost 3 bases, J lost 1 base, and 13 bases stayed unmatched. The CDR3 totals 18 residues. The DNA for the CDR3 is TGTGCCAGCAGCGCCGCCGGGACAGGGCGCCCCTTTAACTATGGCTACACCTTC. Its translation is CASSAAGTGRPFNYGYTF.

V and J are TRBV28 and TRBJ2-1, with 10 bases matching TRBD1. Unmatched junction bases numbered 7, after V lost 6 bases and J lost 2 bases. This CDR3 is 16 amino acids long. Per germline, CDR1 MDHEN and CDR2 SYDVKM. CDR3 in amino acids: CASSPDRGAPYNEQFF. As DNA, the CDR3 is TGTGCCAGCAGCCCGGACAGGGGGGCCCCCTACAATGAGCAGTTCTTC. Using reference TRBV28 and TRBJ2-1 for the parts outside the CDR3, the full variable domain is DVKVTQSSRYLVKRTGEKVFLECVQDMDHENMFWYRQDPGLGLRLIYFSYDVKMKEKGDIPEGYSVSREKKERFSLILESASTNQTSMYLCASSPDRGAPYNEQFFGPGTRLTVL.

J is TRBJ2-7 and V is TRBV25-1, with 7 bases identical to TRBD1. The germline gives CDR1 MGHDK, CDR2 SYGVNS. V dropped 10 bases and J dropped 4; count of bases not matched to a gene: 4. CDR3 length: 11 residues. CDR3 amino acids: CATQQGYEQYV. CDR3 sequence (DNA): TGTGCCACCCAACAGGGGTACGAGCAGTACGTC.

V gene TRBV5-6 combines with J gene TRBJ2-5; 8 positions match TRBD1. CDR1 and CDR2 from the germline V gene are SGHDT and YYEEEE. CDR3 size: 16 residues. The V and J ends lost 2 bases and 6 bases, in that order; junction bases with no gene match: 12. DNA of the CDR3: TGTGCCAGCAGCTTCCGCCTCCCAGGGGGCATGAAGACCCAGTACTTC. It codes for CASSFRLPGGMKTQYF.

This clone has only one observation. The V gene is TRBV6-1, the J gene TRBJ1-5, with D perhaps TRBD1 (5 bases). Per the germline V gene, CDR1 is MNHNS and CDR2 is SASEGT. V shed 7 bases and J shed 4 bases, with 17 bases lying between them. The CDR3 runs 15 residues. As DNA, the CDR3 is TGTGCCAGCACCAAAGACAGTATCGGTAATCAGCCCCAGCATTTT. Encoded protein: CASTKDSIGNQPQHF.